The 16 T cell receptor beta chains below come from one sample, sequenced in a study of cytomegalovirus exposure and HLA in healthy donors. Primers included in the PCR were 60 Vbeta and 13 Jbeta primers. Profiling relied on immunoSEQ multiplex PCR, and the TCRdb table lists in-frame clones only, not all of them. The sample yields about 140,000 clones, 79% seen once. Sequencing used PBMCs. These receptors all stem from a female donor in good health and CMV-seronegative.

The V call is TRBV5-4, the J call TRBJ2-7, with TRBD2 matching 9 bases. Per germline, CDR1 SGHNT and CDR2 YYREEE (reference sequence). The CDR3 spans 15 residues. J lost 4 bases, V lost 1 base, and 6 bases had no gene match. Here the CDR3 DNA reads TGTGCCAGCAGCTTGCGTGCGGGAGGGCCTTACGAGCAGTACTTC. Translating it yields CASSLRAGGPYEQYF.

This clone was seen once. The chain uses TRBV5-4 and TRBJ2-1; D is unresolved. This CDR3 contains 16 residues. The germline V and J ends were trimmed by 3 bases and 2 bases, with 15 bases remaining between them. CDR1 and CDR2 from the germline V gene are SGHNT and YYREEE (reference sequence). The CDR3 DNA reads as TGTGCCAGCAGCTCAACACTGGCGGCCGCCTACAATGAGCAGTTCTTC. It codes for CASSSTLAAAYNEQFF.

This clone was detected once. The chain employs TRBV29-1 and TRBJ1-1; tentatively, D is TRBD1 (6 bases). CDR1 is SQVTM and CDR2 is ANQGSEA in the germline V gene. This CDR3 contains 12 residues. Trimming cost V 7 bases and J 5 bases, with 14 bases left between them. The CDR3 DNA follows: TGCAGCGCGACAGGCCTTGGGACTGAAGCTTTCTTT. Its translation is CSATGLGTEAFF.

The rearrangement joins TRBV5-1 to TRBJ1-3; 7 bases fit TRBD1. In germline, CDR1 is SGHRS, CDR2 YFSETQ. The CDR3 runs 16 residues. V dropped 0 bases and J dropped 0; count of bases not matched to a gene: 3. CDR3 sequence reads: CASSLAGTDSGNTIYF. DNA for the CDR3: TGCGCCAGCAGCTTGGCCGGGACAGACTCTGGAAACACCATATATTTT.

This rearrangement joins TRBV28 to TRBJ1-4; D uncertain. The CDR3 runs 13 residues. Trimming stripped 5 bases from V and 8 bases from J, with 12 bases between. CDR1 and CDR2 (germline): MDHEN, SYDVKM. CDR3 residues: CASSTRMEEKLFF. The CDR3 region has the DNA TGTGCCAGCAGTACCCGGATGGAGGAAAAACTGTTTTTT. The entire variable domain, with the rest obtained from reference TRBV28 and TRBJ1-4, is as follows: DVKVTQSSRYLVKRTGEKVFLECVQDMDHENMFWYRQDPGLGLRLIYFSYDVKMKEKGDIPEGYSVSREKKERFSLILESASTNQTSMYLCASSTRMEEKLFFGSGTQLSVL.

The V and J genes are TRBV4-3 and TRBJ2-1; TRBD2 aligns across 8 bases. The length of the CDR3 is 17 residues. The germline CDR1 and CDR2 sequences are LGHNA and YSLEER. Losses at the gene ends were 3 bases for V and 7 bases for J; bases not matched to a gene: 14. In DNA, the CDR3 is TGCGCCAGCAGCCAGTACTCAGCCGGGGGGGCCTTGAATGAGCAGTTCTTC. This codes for CASSQYSAGGALNEQFF.

CDR3 sequence (DNA): TGTGCCAGCGGGGGCCCAGCGGCCTACGAGCAGTACTTC. Protein: CASGGPAAYEQYF. The V gene is TRBV6-6, the J gene TRBJ2-5, with D possibly matching TRBD1 (6 bases). The assigned J gene may be wrong: the sequence end matches TRBJ2-7 better. The CDR3 is 13 amino acids. Germline CDR1 reads MNHNY; CDR2 reads SVGAGI (reference sequence).

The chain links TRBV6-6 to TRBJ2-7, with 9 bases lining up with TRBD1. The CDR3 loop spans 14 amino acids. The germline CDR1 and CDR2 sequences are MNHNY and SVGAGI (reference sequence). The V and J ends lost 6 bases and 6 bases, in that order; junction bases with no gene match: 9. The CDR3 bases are TGTGCCAGCAGCATCCGGGACAGGGTTTCCGAGCAGTACTTC. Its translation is CASSIRDRVSEQYF.

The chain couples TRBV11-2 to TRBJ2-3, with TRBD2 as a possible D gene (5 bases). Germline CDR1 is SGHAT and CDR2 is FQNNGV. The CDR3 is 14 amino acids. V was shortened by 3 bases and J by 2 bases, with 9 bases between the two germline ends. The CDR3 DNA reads TGTGCCAGCAGCTTCGGACTTTCCACAGATACGCAGTATTTT. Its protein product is CASSFGLSTDTQYF.

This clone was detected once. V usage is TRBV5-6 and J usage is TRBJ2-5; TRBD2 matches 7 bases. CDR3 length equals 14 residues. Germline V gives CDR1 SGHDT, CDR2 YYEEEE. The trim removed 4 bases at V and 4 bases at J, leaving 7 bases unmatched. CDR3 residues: CASSPGLPGETQYF. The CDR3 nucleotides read TGTGCCAGCAGCCCGGGACTACCGGGAGAGACCCAGTACTTC.

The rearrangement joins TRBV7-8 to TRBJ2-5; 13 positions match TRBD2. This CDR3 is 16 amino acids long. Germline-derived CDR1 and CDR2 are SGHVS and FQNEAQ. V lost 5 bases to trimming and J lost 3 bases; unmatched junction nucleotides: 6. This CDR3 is CASSQGLAGFEETQYF. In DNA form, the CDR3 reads TGTGCCAGCAGCCAGGGACTAGCGGGATTTGAAGAGACCCAGTACTTC.

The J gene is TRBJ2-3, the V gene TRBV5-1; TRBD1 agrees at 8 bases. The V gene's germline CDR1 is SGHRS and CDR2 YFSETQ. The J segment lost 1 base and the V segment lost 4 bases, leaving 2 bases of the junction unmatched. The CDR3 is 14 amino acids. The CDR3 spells CASSPQGGTDTQYF. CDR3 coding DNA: TGCGCCAGCAGCCCACAGGGGGGCACAGATACGCAGTATTTT.

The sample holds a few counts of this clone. The CDR3 sequence is CASTSGGRGGYTEAFF. The CDR3 nucleotides are TGTGCCAGCACCTCAGGAGGGAGGGGCGGGTACACTGAAGCTTTCTTT. The gene calls are TRBV28 and TRBJ1-1; possible D gene TRBD1, 5 bases. This CDR3 contains 16 residues. Trimming stripped 7 bases from V and 3 bases from J, with 21 bases between. Germline V CDR1 and CDR2: MDHEN, SYDVKM.

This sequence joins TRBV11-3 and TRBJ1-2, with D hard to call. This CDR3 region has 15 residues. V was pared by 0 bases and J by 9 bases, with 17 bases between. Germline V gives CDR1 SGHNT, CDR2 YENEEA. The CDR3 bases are TGTGCCAGCAGCTTAGATGGTCAGGAGGTTAGTCGCTACACCTTC. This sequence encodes CASSLDGQEVSRYTF.

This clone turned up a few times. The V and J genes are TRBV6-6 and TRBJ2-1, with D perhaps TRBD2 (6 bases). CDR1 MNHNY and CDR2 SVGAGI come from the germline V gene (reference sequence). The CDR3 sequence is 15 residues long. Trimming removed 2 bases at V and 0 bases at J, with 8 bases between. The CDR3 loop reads CASSYRGSSYNEQFF. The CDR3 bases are TGTGCCAGCAGTTACCGGGGGAGCTCCTACAATGAGCAGTTCTTC.

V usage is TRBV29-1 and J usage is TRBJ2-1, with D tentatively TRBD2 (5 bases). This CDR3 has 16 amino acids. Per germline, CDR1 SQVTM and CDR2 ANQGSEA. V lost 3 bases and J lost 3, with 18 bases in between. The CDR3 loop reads CSVEARGEPGYNEQFF. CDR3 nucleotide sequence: TGCAGCGTTGAGGCCCGTGGGGAGCCCGGCTACAATGAGCAGTTCTTC.